A selection of T cell receptor beta chains follows, all from one sample in a study of blood T cell repertoires in COVID-19. The table came from immunoSEQ multiplex PCR; TCRdb's copy has only in-frame clones and leaves some out. The table lists about 370,000 clones, approximately 89% of them singletons, with 10% in the top ten. The sequenced material came from peripheral blood. The receptors here all came from a woman aged 25 to 45 with COVID-19, enrolled during active disease. CDR3s include the opening cysteine and the closing phenylalanine or tryptophan.

V: TRBV2; J: TRBJ2-4; CDR3: CASRLASPNIQYF
V: TRBV5-1; J: TRBJ2-7; CDR3: CASSHTYRGQNYEQYF
V: TRBV28; J: TRBJ2-1; CDR3: CASRGGGRGEQFF
V: TRBV7-6; J: TRBJ2-1; CDR3: CASSLQGGLAGGPYNEQFF
V: TRBV7-2; J: TRBJ1-2; CDR3: CASSQAGTRVF
V: TRBV5-4; J: TRBJ2-3; CDR3: CASSLGGGTRVSDTQYF
V: TRBV15; J: TRBJ1-5; CDR3: CATSRWTGGDQPQHF
V: TRBV6-5; J: TRBJ2-3; CDR3: CASNLVAGGGDTQYF
V: TRBV6-4; J: TRBJ2-2; CDR3: CASSEGGSENTGELFF
V: TRBV14; J: TRBJ2-7; CDR3: CASSQGGTGSREQYF
V: TRBV7-9; J: TRBJ2-2; CDR3: CASSLSGADTGELFF
V: TRBV9; J: TRBJ1-3; CDR3: CASSVGDSSGNTIYF
V: TRBV6-5; J: TRBJ1-2; CDR3: CASSSSRGYPGYTF
V: TRBV9; J: TRBJ2-1; CDR3: CASSVRTSGSGQFF
V: TRBV19; J: TRBJ2-2; CDR3: CASSMNRGWTGELFF
V: TRBV30; J: TRBJ2-1; CDR3: CAWGAGGRVEQFF